Below are 4 T cell receptor beta chains sequenced from a single sample in a study of blood T cell repertoires in COVID-19 (dated by TCRdb to the early 2020s). Library generation was performed with the immunoSEQ multiplex PCR assay. TCRdb retrieved this table from immuneACCESS and kept in-frame rearrangements only. Not all clones are present; in checked studies, unresolved V genes account for under half, and no reason is known for the remainder. The sample includes about 60,000 clones, with more than 80% observed a single time. Of the sample, more than 6.5% is held by the ten largest clones. The material sequenced was peripheral blood. The receptor set was obtained from a human donor with active COVID-19. The donor label of this sample is uncertain.

The chain couples TRBV5-4 to TRBJ1-1; D not resolved. This CDR3 has 12 amino acids. In germline, CDR1 is SGHNT, CDR2 YYREEE (reference sequence). Trimming took 4 bases from V and 1 from J, leaving 5 bases between them. The CDR3 DNA reads TGTGCCAGCAGCCTGAGGAACACTGAAGCTTTCTTT. Protein: CASSLRNTEAFF.

The chain employs TRBV5-1 and TRBJ2-2, with 12 bases aligning to TRBD2. Germline assignment: CDR1 SGHRS and CDR2 YFSETQ. The trim removed 4 bases at V and 5 bases at J, leaving 3 bases unmatched. The CDR3 has 15 residues. The CDR3 sequence: CASSPTSGRTGELFF. The CDR3 region has the DNA TGCGCCAGCAGCCCGACTAGCGGGAGAACCGGGGAGCTGTTTTTT.

Regarding this clone: A read error may account for a junction end that differs from germline. The CDR3 DNA is TGTGCCAGCACAGGCCCTCCAATTAGCGATCAGCCCCAGCATTTT. It is translated as CASTGPPISDQPQHF. The chain links TRBV2 to TRBJ1-5; D not certain. CDR1 is SNHLY and CDR2 is FYNNEI in the germline V gene. This CDR3 region has 15 residues.

This chain links TRBV7-3 with TRBJ2-1; 11 nucleotides align to TRBD2. The CDR3 is 15 residues long. Germline lookup yields CDR1 SGHTA and CDR2 FQGTGA. J lost 7 bases, V lost 1 base, and 3 bases had no gene match. As DNA, the CDR3 is TGTGCCAGCAGCTTAAGGTCTAGCGGGAGGAATGAGCAGTTCTTC. Protein: CASSLRSSGRNEQFF.